Below are 26 T cell receptor beta chains sequenced from a single sample in a study of technical replicates of blood from several donors. Assay: immunoSEQ multiplex PCR; the TCRdb copy retains only in-frame clones and omits some. The top ten clones hold more than 0.15% of a sample with about 75,000 clones, nearly 98% of them seen once. Sequences were obtained from T cells isolated from PBMCs. The receptors come from a human donor in good health.

CDR3 amino acids: CASSLASSYNEQFF. For the CDR3, the DNA is TGTGCCAGCAGCTTGGCTAGCTCCTACAATGAGCAGTTCTTC. V is TRBV5-4 and J is TRBJ2-1; D is undetermined. V was clipped by 0 bases and J by 0 bases, with 4 bases between them. The CDR3 has 14 residues. The V gene's germline CDR1 is SGHNT and CDR2 YYREEE (reference sequence).

The rearrangement links TRBV4-1 to TRBJ1-2; D perhaps matches TRBD1 (5 bases). With 4 bases removed from V and 2 bases from J, the gap between germline ends came to 14 bases. In germline, CDR1 is MGHRA, CDR2 YSYEKL. The CDR3 is made up of 15 amino acids. The CDR3 DNA follows: TGCGCCAGCAGCCGAACCAGGGAGGACAACTATGGCTACACCTTC. Protein: CASSRTREDNYGYTF.

The chain carries TRBV5-4 and TRBJ2-7; 8 nucleotides line up with TRBD1. After removal of 2 bases from V and 4 bases from J, the junction contained 20 bases not matched to a gene. In germline, CDR1 is SGHNT, CDR2 YYREEE (reference sequence). The CDR3 totals 19 residues. The CDR3, as DNA: TGTGCCAGCAGCTTTATGAATGGTGTCAGGGGGCGGTCGAAGTACGAGCAGTACTTC. Translating it yields CASSFMNGVRGRSKYEQYF. Combining the CDR3 with reference TRBV5-4 and TRBJ2-7 gives the whole variable domain ETGVTQSPTHLIKTRGQQVTLRCSSQSGHNTVSWYQQALGQGPQFIFQYYREEENGRGNFPPRFSGLQFPNYSSELNVNALELDDSALYLCASSFMNGVRGRSKYEQYFGPGTRLTVT.

V is TRBV6-1 and J is TRBJ2-5; TRBD1 is a possible D gene (5 bases). In germline, CDR1 is MNHNS, CDR2 SASEGT. This CDR3 contains 15 residues. Trimming took off 10 bases at V and 4 bases at J, with 22 bases between the two ends. The CDR3 reads CATPSQGATAETQYF. CDR3 coding DNA: TGTGCCACCCCCTCGCAAGGGGCGACCGCAGAGACCCAGTACTTC.

The rearrangement joins TRBV14 to TRBJ2-7, with TRBD2 matching 7 bases. V was clipped by 4 bases and J by 1 base; unmatched bases: 4. This CDR3 spans 14 amino acids. Germline values: CDR1 SGHDN, CDR2 FVKESK. The CDR3 DNA reads as TGTGCCAGCAGCCGAGCGGGGAGATCCTACGAGCAGTACTTC. This encodes CASSRAGRSYEQYF.

V usage is TRBV6-5 and J usage is TRBJ2-3; TRBD2 might be the D (6 bases). CDR3 length: 15 amino acids. Germline V gene lookup returns CDR1 MNHEY and CDR2 SVGAGI. Trimming pared 3 bases from V and 0 bases from J, leaving 10 bases between. The CDR3 loop reads CASSYLAGSTDTQYF. CDR3 bases: TGTGCCAGCAGTTATCTGGCGGGGAGCACAGATACGCAGTATTTT.

The chain couples TRBV11-2 to TRBJ2-7, with 7 bases matching TRBD1. J gave up 1 base and V 6 bases, and 12 bases lay outside the gene matches. Germline V lookup: CDR1 SGHAT, CDR2 FQNNGV. This CDR3 is built from 16 residues. The CDR3 here is CASRPHRGAFSYEQYF. CDR3 bases: TGTGCCAGCAGACCACACAGGGGAGCCTTTTCCTACGAGCAGTACTTC.

This sequence joins TRBV30 and TRBJ2-3; 10 positions agree with TRBD1. Trimming at V came to 7 bases and at J to 4 bases, leaving 5 bases not matched to a gene. This CDR3 region has 13 residues. In germline, CDR1 is GTSNPN, CDR2 SVGIG (reference sequence). The CDR3 sequence is CAYRQGAADTQYF. As DNA, the CDR3 is TGTGCCTACCGACAGGGGGCTGCAGATACGCAGTATTTT.

This CDR3 reads CAWRTPGEKLFF. The CDR3 DNA is TGTGCCTGGAGGACTCCTGGTGAAAAACTGTTTTTT. The genes are TRBV30 and TRBJ1-4; D not certain. CDR3 size: 12 residues. The V gene lost 3 bases and the J gene lost 7 bases, with 9 bases spanning the gap. Germline V gives CDR1 GTSNPN, CDR2 SVGIG (reference sequence).

The chain links TRBV6-5 to TRBJ1-5; the D gene is possibly TRBD1 (5 bases). The V and J ends lost 5 bases and 7 bases respectively, with 12 bases between them. CDR3 size: 13 residues. Germline V CDR1 and CDR2: MNHEY, SVGAGI. Written as DNA, the CDR3 is TGTGCCAGCAGTCAGGGACTTGGACAGCCCCAGCATTTT. It yields the protein CASSQGLGQPQHF.

V and J are TRBV10-1 and TRBJ1-1; D unclear. The CDR3 covers 13 residues. Germline-derived CDR1 and CDR2 are WNHNN and SYGVQD (reference sequence). V shed 2 bases and J shed 5 bases, with 9 bases lying between them. The CDR3: CASSEGAGTEAFF. The CDR3 DNA is TGCGCCAGCAGTGAGGGTGCGGGTACTGAAGCTTTCTTT.

The rearrangement uses TRBV2 and TRBJ1-4; no clear D gene. With 0 bases removed from V and 4 bases from J, the gap between germline ends came to 9 bases. CDR1 is SNHLY and CDR2 is FYNNEI in the germline V gene. The CDR3 has 15 amino acids. The CDR3 DNA sequence: TGTGCCAGCAGTGAAGCTCAGGTCTATAATGAAAAACTGTTTTTT. Amino acids: CASSEAQVYNEKLFF.

J is TRBJ2-3 and V is TRBV5-4; 7 positions match TRBD1. The CDR3 sequence is 15 residues long. J gave up 2 bases and V 3 bases, and 6 bases lay outside the gene matches. Germline-derived CDR1 and CDR2 are SGHNT and YYREEE (reference sequence). CDR3: CASSSPGQTTDTQYF. DNA of the CDR3: TGTGCCAGCAGCTCCCCGGGACAGACCACAGATACGCAGTATTTT.

The rearrangement joins TRBV5-1 to TRBJ2-5; TRBD1 agrees at 10 bases. The CDR3 length is 16 residues. Germline lookup yields CDR1 SGHRS and CDR2 YFSETQ. J gave up 0 bases and V 4 bases, and 6 bases lay outside the gene matches. The CDR3 nucleotides are TGCGCCAGCAGCCGTTCCGGGACAGGGGACCAAGAGACCCAGTACTTC. Protein product: CASSRSGTGDQETQYF.

The rearrangement uses TRBV5-4 and TRBJ2-7; 8 bases line up with TRBD1. Germline CDR1 reads SGHNT; CDR2 reads YYREEE (reference sequence). The CDR3 is 16 residues long. V lost 2 bases, J lost 3 bases, and 10 bases stayed unmatched. The DNA for the CDR3 is TGTGCCAGCAGCTTCGGACCGGGACAGGAGAACTACGAGCAGTACTTC. Protein: CASSFGPGQENYEQYF.

The chain carries TRBV9 and TRBJ2-1; 9 bases line up with TRBD2. Germline-derived CDR1 and CDR2 are SGDLS and YYNGEE. V lost 0 bases, J lost 2 bases, and 3 bases stayed unmatched. There are 16 residues in the CDR3. The CDR3 bases are TGTGCCAGCAGCGTAGAGGGCGGGGGGGCCTACAATGAGCAGTTCTTC. This codes for CASSVEGGGAYNEQFF.

CDR3 DNA sequence: TGCGCCAGCAGCCTCTGGCCGGGACAGACAAATCAGCCCCAGCATTTT. It is translated as CASSLWPGQTNQPQHF. This sequence joins TRBV4-1 and TRBJ1-5; 7 nucleotides align to TRBD1. The trim removed 4 bases at V and 4 bases at J, leaving 10 bases unmatched. The length of the CDR3 is 16 residues. Germline V CDR1 and CDR2: MGHRA, YSYEKL.

The chain couples TRBV28 to TRBJ1-4, with D tentatively TRBD1 (6 bases). The length of the CDR3 is 12 residues. Germline CDR1 MDHEN, CDR2 SYDVKM. Trimming took 6 bases from V and 10 from J, leaving 12 bases between them. The CDR3 DNA reads TGTGCCAGCAGCCTCGGACAGCGAAAACTGTTTTTT. Amino acids: CASSLGQRKLFF.

This chain uses TRBV9 with TRBJ2-1, with 7 nucleotides matching TRBD2. V trimming: 0 bases; J trimming: 13 bases; junction bases outside the gene matches: 10. CDR3 length: 14 amino acids. Germline V lookup: CDR1 SGDLS, CDR2 YYNGEE. CDR3 protein: CASSVGGGGTTQFF. The CDR3 nucleotides are TGTGCCAGCAGCGTAGGTGGGGGGGGGACTACCCAGTTCTTC. Complete variable domain (other parts from reference TRBV9 and TRBJ2-1): DSGVTQTPKHLITATGQRVTLRCSPRSGDLSVYWYQQSLDQGLQFLIQYYNGEERAKGNILERFSAQQFPDLHSELNLSSLELGDSALYFCASSVGGGGTTQFFGPGTRLTVL.

V is TRBV18 and J is TRBJ1-1; D is perhaps TRBD1 (5 bases). This CDR3 contains 13 residues. Between the trimmed V and J ends, which lost 4 bases and 8 bases, there was a span of 14 bases. Germline lookup yields CDR1 KGHSH and CDR2 LQKENI. In DNA form, the CDR3 reads TGTGCCAGCTCACAGACAGAAACGATCGAAGCTTTCTTT. This gives the protein CASSQTETIEAFF.

The chain carries TRBV19 and TRBJ2-3; 11 bases map to TRBD2. The CDR3 runs to 17 residues. The junction had 6 bases not matched to a gene; V was cut back by 4 bases and J by 0 bases. Germline assignment: CDR1 LNHDA and CDR2 SQIVND (reference sequence). CDR3 sequence (DNA): TGTGCCAGTAGTACTATTCTAGCGGGGGGAAGCACAGATACGCAGTATTTT. It codes for CASSTILAGGSTDTQYF.

The chain links TRBV5-1 to TRBJ1-2; 7 positions match TRBD1. The CDR3 length is 15 residues. Germline CDR1 SGHRS, CDR2 YFSETQ. The J segment lost 2 bases and the V segment lost 3 bases, leaving 7 bases of the junction unmatched. The CDR3 loop reads CASSSGQAQNYGYTF. The CDR3 DNA is TGCGCCAGCAGCTCTGGACAGGCGCAAAACTATGGCTACACCTTC.

This clone was seen only once. J is TRBJ2-2 and V is TRBV30; 7 bases match TRBD1. CDR3 length: 14 amino acids. Unmatched junction bases numbered 5, after V lost 1 base and J lost 6 bases. Looked up from germline, CDR1 is GTSNPN and CDR2 is SVGIG (reference sequence). The CDR3 nucleotides are TGTGCCTGGAGTGAGGGGGCCGGAGCCGGGGAGCTGTTTTTT. Protein: CAWSEGAGAGELFF.

The chain recombines TRBV11-3 with TRBJ2-1, with D possibly TRBD1 on 5 matching bases. CDR3 length: 13 amino acids. V was shortened by 6 bases and J by 7 bases, with 13 bases between the two germline ends. Germline CDR1 and CDR2: SGHNT and YENEEA. For the CDR3, the DNA is TGTGCCAGCAGTCGGGTCTCAGGGAATGAGCAGTTCTTC. It is translated as CASSRVSGNEQFF.

J is TRBJ2-3 and V is TRBV27, with 13 positions matching TRBD2. V shed 6 bases and J 8 bases; nucleotides not matched to a gene: 5. The CDR3 is 14 residues long. Germline CDR1 is MNHEY and CDR2 is SMNVEV (reference sequence). The CDR3 protein is CASRLAGGPVTQYF. CDR3 bases: TGTGCCAGCAGACTAGCGGGAGGGCCGGTTACGCAGTATTTT.

The chain uses TRBV5-4 and TRBJ2-7, with D possibly matching TRBD1 (6 bases). Germline CDR1 reads SGHNT; CDR2 reads YYREEE (reference sequence). The ends were cut back, 3 bases at V and 2 bases at J, with 18 bases in the middle. The CDR3 has 16 residues. The CDR3 DNA reads TGTGCCAGCAGCTCGCCCTCTTCCGGACAGCCCTACGAGCAGTACTTC. Translated, it gives CASSSPSSGQPYEQYF.